This T cell receptor beta chain was retrieved from a study of shared T cell receptors in the human thymus. Profiled with immunoSEQ multiplex PCR; TCRdb holds only in-frame clones, not every one. Of fewer than 700,000 clones listed, approximately 88% are singletons. A further study also used this sample, focusing on human thymus T cells. As that study records: Resections that were taken during corrective heart surgery supplied the thymus tissue. Related research reported highly overlapping thymic repertoires among unrelated individuals.

The sequenced sample was thymocytes. The origin of this receptor is a boy younger than two with a congenital heart defect.

The CDR3 region is CASSLASWTGTGYEQYF. The CDR3 DNA reads TGTGCCAGCAGCTTAGCTTCGTGGACAGGGACCGGCTACGAGCAGTACTTC. This chain joins TRBV11-3 and TRBJ2-7; 8 bases agree with TRBD1. After removal of 1 base from V and 3 bases from J, the junction contained 11 bases not matched to a gene. CDR1 is SGHNT, CDR2 YENEEA, per germline. The CDR3 contains 17 residues.